These 29 T cell receptor beta chains came from one sample sequenced in a study of CD8 T cells in Susac syndrome. After extraction with the RNeasy kit, roughly 0.5 to 1 ug of the RNA was reverse transcribed using random hexamers. TCRdb ran MiXCR on the immunoSEQ multiplex PCR reads and lists one entry per CDR3 protein. The sample records roughly 200,000 distinct CDR3 sequences, roughly 94% being singletons. Input material: CD4+ T cells from PBMCs. The receptor set was obtained from a human donor with multiple sclerosis.

This chain links TRBV20-1 with TRBJ2-1; 8 bases line up with TRBD1. Looked up from germline, CDR1 is DFQATT and CDR2 is SNEGSKA (reference sequence). This CDR3 spans 17 amino acids. V dropped 3 bases and J dropped 2; count of bases not matched to a gene: 12. The DNA of the CDR3 is TGCAGTGCTAGGGGCCCCGGGACAGGTAACCCCTACAATGAGCAGTTCTTC. This gives the protein CSARGPGTGNPYNEQFF.

J is TRBJ1-1 and V is TRBV10-3, with no clear D. This CDR3 region has 13 residues. Germline CDR1 ENHRY, CDR2 SYGVKD. V was cut by 9 bases and J by 4 bases, with 15 bases left in between. CDR3 nucleotides: TGTGCCATTTCTAGGATCGGGAGCACTGAAGCTTTCTTT. It encodes CAISRIGSTEAFF.

This clonotype has a single count. The J gene is TRBJ1-3, the V gene TRBV9; no firm D call. The germline gives CDR1 SGDLS, CDR2 YYNGEE. Trimming removed 0 bases from V and 0 bases from J, with 10 bases in between. The CDR3 runs 16 residues. In nucleotides, the CDR3 is TGTGCCAGCAGCGTAGGACCCACGAGCTCTGGAAACACCATATATTTT. Protein product: CASSVGPTSSGNTIYF.

This rearrangement joins TRBV20-1 to TRBJ1-1; 10 bases fit TRBD1. Germline CDR1 is DFQATT and CDR2 is SNEGSKA (reference sequence). The CDR3 is 17 amino acids. The trim removed 5 bases at V and 1 base at J, leaving 13 bases unmatched. CDR3 sequence (DNA): TGCAGTGCTTACGTACCGGGACAGGGGAGAGGGAACACTGAAGCTTTCTTT. Protein: CSAYVPGQGRGNTEAFF.

The gene calls are TRBV30 and TRBJ1-2, with D unclear. The CDR3 is made up of 12 amino acids. Germline CDR1 GTSNPN, CDR2 SVGIG (reference sequence). V lost 2 bases to trimming and J lost 4 bases, with 8 bases between them. In DNA, the CDR3 is TGTGCCTGGAGTACACACAGCTATGGCTACACCTTC. Translating gives CAWSTHSYGYTF.

CDR3 region: CSARAGQLIQPQHF. The CDR3 DNA follows: TGCAGTGCTAGAGCCGGACAGCTGATTCAGCCCCAGCATTTT. The chain carries TRBV20-1 and TRBJ1-5; a possible D gene is TRBD1 (6 bases). Germline lookup yields CDR1 DFQATT and CDR2 SNEGSKA (reference sequence). V lost 1 base, J lost 6 bases, and 13 bases lay in between. The CDR3 totals 14 residues.

CDR3 nucleotides: TGCAGTGCTGTTGAAACAGGGAGGTCACCCCTCCACTTT. It translates to CSAVETGRSPLHF. The chain recombines TRBV20-1 with TRBJ1-6, with D possibly matching TRBD1 (6 bases). The V and J ends lost 5 bases and 10 bases respectively, with 15 bases between them. The germline gives CDR1 DFQATT, CDR2 SNEGSKA (reference sequence). The CDR3 has 13 amino acids.

The rearrangement links TRBV15 to TRBJ1-5, with D unclear. Trimming pared 1 base from V and 3 bases from J, leaving 10 bases between. Germline V CDR1 and CDR2: LNHNV, YYDKDF (reference sequence). The CDR3 loop spans 15 amino acids. The CDR3 is CATSRGWQANQPQHF. The CDR3 nucleotides read TGTGCCACCAGCAGAGGTTGGCAGGCCAATCAGCCCCAGCATTTT.

This sequence joins TRBV6-5 and TRBJ2-7; TRBD1 aligns across 10 bases. Germline trimming cut 4 bases from V and 3 bases from J; bases unmatched to any gene: 6. Germline CDR1 is MNHEY and CDR2 is SVGAGI. CDR3 length: 15 amino acids. The CDR3 coding sequence is TGTGCCAGCAGTTCCCGGACAGGGGGTGGCTACGAGCAGTACTTC. Protein product: CASSSRTGGGYEQYF.

CDR3: CASSPTPGQGDEKLFF. Here the CDR3 DNA reads TGTGCCAGCAGTCCCACACCGGGACAGGGAGACGAAAAACTGTTTTTT. The V and J genes are TRBV12-3 or TRBV12-4 and TRBJ1-4; 9 bases map to TRBD1. There are 16 residues in the CDR3. Trimming cost V 5 bases and J 8 bases; bases outside gene matches: 12.

The chain employs TRBV24-1 and TRBJ2-1; the match to TRBD1 covers 8 bases. V lost 7 bases, J lost 5 bases, and 3 bases stayed unmatched. Germline-derived CDR1 and CDR2 are KGHDR and SFDVKD. The CDR3 consists of 13 residues. The CDR3 sequence is CATSPTGDNEQFF. For the CDR3, the DNA is TGTGCCACCAGCCCGACAGGGGACAATGAGCAGTTCTTC.

The chain couples TRBV20-1 to TRBJ2-3; 9 nucleotides line up with TRBD2. The CDR3 loop spans 16 amino acids. V lost 4 bases and J lost 2; bases outside the gene matches: 10. Germline-derived CDR1 and CDR2 are DFQATT and SNEGSKA (reference sequence). In DNA form, the CDR3 reads TGCAGTGCTAACCGTGCCCTAGCGGGGATCACAGATACGCAGTATTTT. Translation gives CSANRALAGITDTQYF.

The chain uses TRBV4-1 and TRBJ2-7; possibly TRBD1 for D (5 bases). Trimming left V 3 bases short and J 3 bases short, with 9 bases between. This CDR3 spans 13 amino acids. CDR1 is MGHRA, CDR2 YSYEKL, per germline. CDR3 nucleotides: TGCGCCAGCAGCCAGACAGATTACTACGAGCAGTACTTC. Its protein is CASSQTDYYEQYF.

This chain joins TRBV4-2 and TRBJ2-1; 11 nucleotides line up with TRBD2. CDR1 and CDR2 from the germline V gene are LGHNA and YNFKEQ. The CDR3 has 15 residues. With 5 bases clipped from V and 6 bases from J, the junction kept 6 bases outside the gene matches. CDR3 in amino acids: CASSTTSGGGNEQFF. CDR3 DNA: TGTGCCAGCAGCACCACTAGCGGGGGAGGCAATGAGCAGTTCTTC.

This chain connects TRBV3-1 to TRBJ2-1; D possibly corresponds to TRBD2 (6 bases). Germline V gene lookup returns CDR1 LGHDT and CDR2 YNNKEL (reference sequence). There are 14 residues in the CDR3. Between the trimmed V and J ends, which lost 7 bases and 1 base, there was a span of 11 bases. The CDR3 bases are TGTGCCAGCACCCCCCGGGGGTCCTACAATGAGCAGTTCTTC. Protein sequence: CASTPRGSYNEQFF.

The table lists this clonotype with a few counts. This sequence joins TRBV30 and TRBJ1-1; no clear D gene. Between the trimmed V and J ends, which lost 0 bases and 5 bases, there was a span of 4 bases. The CDR3 has 11 residues. The germline V gene has CDR1 GTSNPN and CDR2 SVGIG (reference sequence). The CDR3 coding sequence is TGTGCCTGGAGTGTGGGAACTGAAGCTTTCTTT. Protein: CAWSVGTEAFF.

The V call is TRBV3-1, the J call TRBJ1-1; D call uncertain. V lost 1 base, J lost 7 bases, and 13 bases lay in between. The CDR3 covers 14 residues. CDR1 is LGHDT, CDR2 YNNKEL, per germline (reference sequence). The CDR3 DNA follows: TGTGCCAGCAGCCAAGGTCTGTCAGGCATTGAAGCTTTCTTT. It yields the protein CASSQGLSGIEAFF.

The J gene is TRBJ2-5, the V gene TRBV5-6; 7 bases map to TRBD2. J lost 5 bases, V lost 0 bases, and 10 bases had no gene match. This CDR3 has 16 residues. Germline values: CDR1 SGHDT, CDR2 YYEEEE. The CDR3 coding sequence is TGTGCCAGCAGCTTGGGCCGACTAGCCTTGATGGAGACCCAGTACTTC. Protein: CASSLGRLALMETQYF.

The rearrangement uses TRBV29-1 and TRBJ1-1; D possibly corresponds to TRBD1 (5 bases). The germline V gene has CDR1 SQVTM and CDR2 ANQGSEA. Trimming removed 7 bases at V and 0 bases at J, with 15 bases between. The CDR3 runs to 14 residues. The CDR3 DNA sequence: TGCAGCGCCCGGCCCGGGGCCATGAACACTGAAGCTTTCTTT. Its protein is CSARPGAMNTEAFF.

This clonotype was picked up one time. The chain is built from TRBV29-1 and TRBJ2-5; perhaps TRBD2 as D (6 bases). Deletions cut 7 bases from V and 10 bases from J, with 13 bases between. Germline V lookup: CDR1 SQVTM, CDR2 ANQGSEA. This CDR3 has 10 amino acids. CDR3 bases: TGCAGCGCCCTGACCGGGGGCCAGTACTTC. As protein: CSALTGGQYF.

The genes are TRBV29-1 and TRBJ1-1, with a possible D match to TRBD1 (5 bases). This CDR3 contains 14 residues. The V and J ends lost 6 bases and 3 bases respectively, with 17 bases between them. Germline values: CDR1 SQVTM, CDR2 ANQGSEA. The CDR3 DNA reads as TGCAGCGTACTGCGTACAGGAGGGGACACTGAAGCTTTCTTT. Amino acid sequence: CSVLRTGGDTEAFF.

V usage is TRBV30 and J usage is TRBJ1-5; 7 positions agree with TRBD1. This CDR3 contains 13 residues. CDR1 and CDR2 (germline): GTSNPN, SVGIG (reference sequence). This CDR3 is CATQGSGNQPQHF. CDR3 nucleotides: TGTGCTACACAGGGGTCCGGCAATCAGCCCCAGCATTTT.

V is TRBV29-1 and J is TRBJ2-1, with 14 bases that match TRBD2. CDR1 and CDR2 from the germline V gene are SQVTM and ANQGSEA. The CDR3 is 16 residues long. Trimming cost V 4 bases and J 5 bases; bases outside gene matches: 7. The CDR3 DNA follows: TGCAGCGTTGTCGGACTAGCGGGGGGTTGGAACAATGAGCAGTTCTTC. As protein: CSVVGLAGGWNNEQFF.

The rearrangement uses TRBV30 and TRBJ2-3; D gene ambiguous. Per germline, CDR1 GTSNPN and CDR2 SVGIG (reference sequence). V lost 5 bases, J lost 6 bases, and 12 bases lay in between. The CDR3 spans 12 residues. The CDR3 sequence is CAWGFSIDTQYF. The DNA for the CDR3 is TGTGCCTGGGGGTTCTCGATCGATACGCAGTATTTT.

The chain is built from TRBV10-3 and TRBJ1-3; D unclear. The CDR3 has 13 amino acids. Between the trimmed V and J ends, which lost 2 bases and 6 bases, there was a span of 8 bases. CDR1 ENHRY and CDR2 SYGVKD come from the germline V gene. The CDR3 protein is CAISEDTENTIYF. CDR3 DNA: TGTGCCATCAGTGAGGACACAGAAAACACCATATATTTT.

The chain combines TRBV20-1 with TRBJ1-2, with 7 nucleotides matching TRBD1. Germline assignment: CDR1 DFQATT and CDR2 SNEGSKA (reference sequence). Trimming cost V 3 bases and J 3 bases; bases outside gene matches: 7. The CDR3 is 14 amino acids. CDR3 amino acids: CSARRQGRDYGYTF. The CDR3 DNA reads as TGCAGTGCTAGGCGACAGGGCAGGGACTATGGCTACACCTTC.

This chain connects TRBV29-1 to TRBJ1-2, with D perhaps TRBD1 (5 bases). The CDR3 has 13 residues. Trimming took 0 bases from V and 7 from J, leaving 12 bases between them. Germline lookup yields CDR1 SQVTM and CDR2 ANQGSEA. This chain's CDR3 is CSVEDGAPGGYTF. In DNA form, the CDR3 reads TGCAGCGTTGAAGATGGGGCGCCGGGTGGCTACACCTTC.

V usage is TRBV3-1 and J usage is TRBJ2-5; D possibly matches TRBD1 or TRBD2 (5 bases each). The ends were cut back, 2 bases at V and 2 bases at J, with 9 bases in the middle. Germline-derived CDR1 and CDR2 are LGHDT and YNNKEL (reference sequence). The CDR3 is 14 amino acids. The CDR3 DNA reads TGTGCCAGCAGCCAACAAGGGACGCAAGAGACCCAGTACTTC. The encoded protein is CASSQQGTQETQYF.

This chain links TRBV6-2 or TRBV6-3 with TRBJ1-5; D ambiguous. V lost 5 bases, J lost 2 bases, and 13 bases lay in between. CDR1 and CDR2 from the germline V gene are MNHEY and SVGEGT. This CDR3 has 15 residues. The DNA of the CDR3 is TGTGCCAGCAGTGCAGTGTCTTTGGGCAATCAGCCCCAGCATTTT. Amino acids: CASSAVSLGNQPQHF.